This TCR beta chain was profiled in a study of blood T cell repertoires in COVID-19. Background on the study: The analysed material was cDNA or gDNA that came from T cells, B-cell-depleted T cells, or PBMCs.

In the authors' methods: For nucleated cells, counts were estimated from reference gene primer amplification. Generated by immunoSEQ multiplex PCR, the TCRdb table keeps only in-frame clones and is missing some. That table furnishes V, J and clone size, whereas the DNA furnished D and trimming. The sample includes 200,000 to 250,000 clones, roughly 90% of them seen just once. Germline assignment: CDR1 SGHRS and CDR2 YFSETQ. The CDR3 sequence is 15 residues long. V dropped 0 bases and J dropped 4 bases, with 11 bases sitting between them. The receptor's source is a woman aged 25 to 39 who had been exposed to COVID-19. The chain employs TRBV5-1 and TRBJ2-1; tentative D call: TRBD1 (5 bases). Sequenced sample: PBMCs or T cells enriched from blood (not recorded which). This chain's CDR3 is CASSLEGDRYNEQFF. CDR3 DNA: TGCGCCAGCAGCTTGGAAGGGGATAGGTACAATGAGCAGTTCTTC.